Below are 2 T cell receptor beta chains sequenced from a single sample in a study of blood T cells in healthy people across ages. The authors ran a second PCR of about 6 to 12 cycles using a sample-barcoded 5' primer and a J-beta primer mix. TCRdb re-derived calls from the 5' RACE reads in MiXCR, one entry per CDR3 protein. This sample has about 970,000 distinct CDR3 sequences, with roughly 51% found just once. The specimen sequenced was blood. Receptors originate from a woman between 55 and 75 years old in good health.

The chain joins TRBV10-3 to TRBJ2-2; the match to TRBD2 covers 10 bases. Unmatched junction bases numbered 8, after V lost 7 bases and J lost 6 bases. Looked up from germline, CDR1 is ENHRY and CDR2 is SYGVKD. The CDR3 totals 15 residues. In nucleotides, the CDR3 is TGTGCCATCACCAAAGCGGGAGGGCATGCCGGGGAGCTGTTTTTT. Protein: CAITKAGGHAGELFF.

V and J are TRBV20-1 and TRBJ2-7; perhaps TRBD2 as D (5 bases). The DNA end is more similar to TRBJ2-4, so the J call may be wrong. CDR3 length: 14 residues. The germline CDR1 and CDR2 sequences are DFQATT and SNEGSKA (reference sequence). CDR3 residues: CSAREREGQNIQYF. The DNA for the CDR3 is TGCAGTGCTAGAGAGAGAGAGGGCCAAAACATTCAGTACTTC.